These T cell receptor beta chains were read from a single sample in a study of blood T cell repertoires in COVID-19. The repertoire was sequenced with immunoSEQ multiplex PCR; TCRdb's copy has only in-frame clones and lacks some. Of approximately 260,000 clones listed, around 84% are singletons. The sequenced material came from PBMCs or T cells enriched from blood (not recorded which). Source of these receptors: a woman aged 50 to 60 who had been exposed to COVID-19. Each CDR3 is given with its conserved first and last residue. D genes are given only for firm matches. Some rows mark clone size as missing; the rest say once, few, many or name a class of expanded clone.

v_call,clone_size,d_call,j_call,cdr3_aa,cdr3_nt
TRBV13,NA,TRBD1,TRBJ2-5,CASSDWGQGRGQETQYF,TGTGCCAGCAGCGACTGGGGACAGGGTAGAGGGCAAGAGACCCAGTACTTC
TRBV27,NA,NA,TRBJ2-4,CASSLFGHLSGKNIQYF,TGTGCCAGCAGCCTCTTCGGCCACCTCTCAGGCAAAAACATTCAGTACTTC
TRBV7-9,NA,TRBD1,TRBJ2-5,CASSLGQGARHQETQYF,TGTGCCAGCAGCCTGGGACAGGGGGCCCGGCACCAAGAGACCCAGTACTTC
TRBV3-1/TRBV3-2,NA,NA,TRBJ1-1,CASSPRGGIRNTEAFF,TGTGCCAGCAGCCCGCGAGGAGGGATTAGGAACACTGAAGCTTTCTTT
TRBV5-1,NA,NA,TRBJ1-2,CASSLDAQGGYGYTF,TGCGCCAGCAGCTTGGACGCACAGGGTGGGTATGGCTACACCTTC
TRBV6-6,NA,NA,TRBJ2-7,CASSYTLGSYEQYF,TGTGCCAGCAGTTACACCCTAGGCTCCTACGAGCAGTACTTC
TRBV30,few,NA,TRBJ1-5,CAWSVGQGPNQPQHF,TGTGCCTGGAGTGTAGGGCAGGGCCCCAATCAGCCCCAGCATTTT
TRBV11-2,NA,NA,TRBJ2-7,CASSLVGAHEQYF,TGTGCCAGCAGCCTTGTGGGGGCCCACGAGCAGTACTTC
TRBV5-6,NA,NA,TRBJ1-1,CASSLAGNRVLNTEAFF,TGTGCCAGCAGCTTGGCCGGTAACAGAGTCTTGAACACTGAAGCTTTCTTT
TRBV27,NA,NA,TRBJ1-6,CASSATTPNSPLHF,TGTGCCAGCAGTGCCACGACTCCTAATTCACCCCTCCACTTT
TRBV19,few,TRBD1,TRBJ1-4,CASSMSPRGNEKLFF,TGTGCCAGTAGTATGTCCCCCAGGGGGAATGAAAAACTGTTTTTT
TRBV5-1,few,TRBD1,TRBJ2-7,CASSLGGGQGYEQYF,TGCGCCAGCAGCTTGGGGGGAGGACAGGGCTACGAGCAGTACTTC
TRBV5-4,NA,TRBD1,TRBJ1-6,CASSSGQNNSPLHF,TGTGCCAGCAGCTCGGGACAGAATAATTCACCCCTCCACTTT
TRBV12-5,NA,NA,TRBJ1-1,CASGLEPVSAFF,TGTGCTAGTGGTTTGGAGCCCGTTTCAGCTTTCTTT
TRBV3-1/TRBV3-2,few,NA,TRBJ1-2,CASSPRQGRGYTF,TGTGCCAGCAGCCCACGGCAGGGTAGAGGCTACACCTTC
TRBV7-2,once,NA,TRBJ1-5,CASSPRSNQPQHF,TGTGCCAGCAGCCCCCGGAGCAATCAGCCCCAGCATTTT
TRBV4-3,NA,TRBD1,TRBJ1-1,CASSPRQGVAEAFF,TGCGCCAGCAGCCCACGACAGGGGGTGGCTGAAGCTTTCTTT
TRBV3-1/TRBV3-2,NA,TRBD1,TRBJ1-2,CASSRFRQGVGYTF,TGTGCCAGCAGTCGGTTCCGCCAGGGGGTCGGCTACACCTTC
TRBV10-1,NA,NA,TRBJ2-5,CASSEGLQETQYF,TGCGCCAGCAGTGAGGGTCTACAAGAGACCCAGTACTTC
TRBV2,many,NA,TRBJ2-3,CAKSAPGRTDTQYF,TGTGCCAAGAGCGCACCCGGCCGAACAGATACGCAGTATTTT
TRBV6-5,NA,TRBD1,TRBJ1-2,CASKPGQGLYGYTF,TGTGCCAGCAAGCCGGGACAGGGGCTCTATGGCTACACCTTC
TRBV11-2,NA,NA,TRBJ2-3,CASSLLRGVGDTQYF,TGTGCCAGCAGCTTATTGCGGGGCGTTGGAGATACGCAGTATTTT
TRBV19,NA,NA,TRBJ1-2,CASSNPGGDGYTF,TGTGCCAGTAGTAATCCGGGAGGGGATGGCTACACCTTC
TRBV19,NA,NA,TRBJ2-5,CASSQGVKETQYF,TGTGCCAGTAGTCAGGGCGTAAAGGAGACCCAGTACTTC
TRBV18,NA,TRBD1,TRBJ1-4,CASSPDRAANEKLFF,TGTGCCAGCTCACCGGACAGGGCTGCTAATGAAAAACTGTTTTTT
TRBV12-3/TRBV12-4,NA,NA,TRBJ1-1,CASSTALNTEAFF,TGTGCCAGCAGTACAGCACTGAACACTGAAGCTTTCTTT
TRBV27,NA,NA,TRBJ2-7,CASSFKGGGSYEQYF,TGTGCCAGCAGTTTCAAGGGAGGAGGGTCCTACGAGCAGTACTTC
TRBV29-1,NA,NA,TRBJ1-1,CSVERGGNEAFF,TGCAGCGTTGAGCGGGGAGGGAATGAAGCTTTCTTT
TRBV14,few,TRBD1,TRBJ2-6,CASSRRPGQGGPAGANVLTF,TGTGCCAGCAGCCGACGCCCGGGACAGGGGGGACCAGCTGGGGCCAACGTCCTGACTTTC
TRBV5-4,few,NA,TRBJ1-5,CASSLKFNRGNSNQPQHF,TGTGCCAGCAGCTTGAAGTTTAATCGGGGAAACAGCAATCAGCCCCAGCATTTT
TRBV7-9,NA,NA,TRBJ1-2,CASSSRDRTRGNGYTF,TGTGCCAGCAGCTCCCGGGACCGGACGAGGGGGAATGGCTACACCTTC
TRBV14,NA,NA,TRBJ1-2,CASSLEPFYGYTF,TGTGCCAGCAGCCTGGAGCCGTTCTATGGCTACACCTTC
TRBV2,NA,NA,TRBJ2-3,CASSVGDSSTDTQYF,TGTGCCAGCAGTGTGGGGGACTCCAGCACAGATACGCAGTATTTT
TRBV12-3/TRBV12-4,NA,NA,TRBJ2-7,CASRIGDYEQYF,TGTGCCAGCAGAATCGGGGACTACGAGCAGTACTTC
TRBV5-1,few,NA,TRBJ1-1,CASSYRDPSGAFF,TGCGCCAGCAGCTACAGGGACCCGTCGGGAGCTTTCTTT
TRBV19,NA,NA,TRBJ1-2,CASSIDGQNNYGYTF,TGTGCCAGTAGTATTGACGGACAGAATAACTATGGCTACACCTTC
TRBV5-1,once,NA,TRBJ2-3,CASSLPYREHGGGTDTQYF,TGCGCCAGCAGCTTGCCCTACAGGGAACATGGTGGGGGCACAGATACGCAGTATTTT
TRBV19,NA,NA,TRBJ1-5,CASSRQEYSNQPQHF,TGTGCCAGTAGTAGACAGGAGTATAGCAATCAGCCCCAGCATTTT
TRBV28,few,NA,TRBJ1-6,CASSDKSTPLHF,TGTGCCAGCAGTGACAAATCCACACCCCTCCACTTT
TRBV4-3,NA,TRBD1,TRBJ1-2,CASSQGRTGGGYTF,TGCGCCAGCAGCCAAGGGAGGACAGGGGGAGGCTACACCTTC
TRBV7-3,NA,NA,TRBJ1-3,CASSLSPGDRERGSGNTIYF,TGTGCCAGCAGCCTCAGCCCCGGAGATCGTGAGAGGGGGTCTGGAAACACCATATATTTT
TRBV7-2,NA,TRBD1,TRBJ2-3,CASSRTGGQGDTQYF,TGTGCCAGCAGCCGGACAGGGGGTCAGGGAGATACGCAGTATTTT
TRBV18,NA,TRBD1,TRBJ1-2,CASSRDRGNYGYTF,TGTGCCAGCTCCCGGGACAGGGGGAACTATGGCTACACCTTC
TRBV2,few,NA,TRBJ1-2,CASRGLSYGYTF,TGTGCCAGCAGGGGACTGTCCTATGGCTACACCTTC
TRBV28,NA,NA,TRBJ1-5,CASNENGNQPQHF,TGTGCCAGCAACGAGAACGGCAATCAGCCCCAGCATTTT
TRBV3-1/TRBV3-2,NA,NA,TRBJ2-3,CASSQDRIAPQYF,TGTGCCAGCAGCCAAGATCGGATAGCCCCGCAGTATTTT
TRBV6-2/TRBV6-3,NA,NA,TRBJ2-5,CASSSSGLETQYF,TGTGCCAGCAGTTCGTCAGGGTTAGAGACCCAGTACTTC